The rows below give T cell receptor beta chains drawn from one sample of a study of cytomegalovirus exposure and HLA in healthy donors. The method was immunoSEQ multiplex PCR; TCRdb's version includes in-frame clones alone and lacks a portion of them. The data hold roughly 130,000 clones, with roughly 84% observed a single time. The sample consisted of PBMCs. Receptors originate from a woman between 18 and 29 years old in good health and CMV-seropositive. Each CDR3 is given with its conserved first and last residue. The D gene is left open where the match is weak. The listing skips clone size in some rows; elsewhere it reads once, few, many or a size class.

TRBJ1-1,.,.,TRBV5-1,TGCGCCAGCAGCCCTTCGGCGGGACTCCCGAACACTGAAGCTTTCTTT,CASSPSAGLPNTEAFF
TRBJ2-1,.,.,TRBV2,TGTGCCAGCAGTGGCCAGGGGGGCTCCTACAATGAGCAGTTCTTC,CASSGQGGSYNEQFF
TRBJ1-5,.,.,TRBV7-6,TGTGCCAGCAGCTTAGAGGCGGCGAGCAATCAGCCCCAGCATTTT,CASSLEAASNQPQHF
TRBJ1-1,.,.,TRBV7-9,TGTGCCAGCAGCCCCCGAGGGGAGGCTGAAGCTTTCTTT,CASSPRGEAEAFF
TRBJ2-3,TRBD2,.,TRBV7-9,TGTGCCAGCAGCCCCAGCCGTGGGACTAGTTCTAGCACAGATACGCAGTATTTT,CASSPSRGTSSSTDTQYF
TRBJ2-3,.,.,TRBV2,TGTGCCAGCAAGCTGGCAGATACGCAGTATTTT,CASKLADTQYF
TRBJ2-7,TRBD2,.,TRBV2,TGTGCCAGCATAGCGGGGGGGACCTACGAGCAGTACTTC,CASIAGGTYEQYF
TRBJ2-7,.,.,TRBV5-6,TGTGCCAGCAGCTCTATATACAGCTACGAGCAGTACTTC,CASSSIYSYEQYF
TRBJ2-3,TRBD2,.,TRBV30,TGTGCCTGGAGAACGGGACTAGCGGGGGCAGATACGCAGTATTTT,CAWRTGLAGADTQYF
TRBJ2-1,TRBD1,.,TRBV7-3,TGTGCCAGCAGCCTAGAGGGGGCCTATGAGCAGTTCTTC,CASSLEGAYEQFF
TRBJ2-2,TRBD2,.,TRBV11-2,TGTGCCAGCAAGGGGATAGGGACTAGCGGGGGGGCCATCCCCGGGGAGCTGTTTTTT,CASKGIGTSGGAIPGELFF
TRBJ2-5,TRBD1,.,TRBV9,TGTGCCAGCAGCGTAGAACAGGGGTTGCAAGAGACCCAGTACTTC,CASSVEQGLQETQYF
TRBJ2-7,.,.,TRBV10-3,TGTGCCATCAGTGAGTCTGGAGGGAACTACGAGCAGTACTTC,CAISESGGNYEQYF
TRBJ1-5,.,.,TRBV2,TGTGCCAGCAGGCCCTATAGCAATCAGCCCCAGCATTTT,CASRPYSNQPQHF
TRBJ1-2,TRBD1,.,TRBV5-1,TGCGCCAGCAGCGCGTCTGACAGGGCAGGTGGCTACACCTTC,CASSASDRAGGYTF
TRBJ2-7,.,.,TRBV9,TGTGCCAGCAGCGTAGGAGCGGAGGGGGCAGGGGACGAGCAGTACTTC,CASSVGAEGAGDEQYF
TRBJ1-1,TRBD1,.,TRBV29-1,TGCAGCGTTCACACAGGGGCTGAAGCTTTCTTT,CSVHTGAEAFF
TRBJ1-4,.,.,TRBV7-9,TGTGCCAGCAGCTGGACAGTAGATGAAAAACTGTTTTTT,CASSWTVDEKLFF
TRBJ1-2,.,.,TRBV7-9,TGTTCCAGCAGCGGCTCCGACTATGGCTACACCTTC,CSSSGSDYGYTF
TRBJ2-1,.,few,TRBV12-5,TGTGCTAGTGGTTCGGACTCCGAGTTGAGGCAGTTCTTC,CASGSDSELRQFF
TRBJ2-5,TRBD2,.,TRBV7-6,TGTGCCAGCAGCTTAGGTCTAGCGGGGGGCGGGACCCAGTACTTC,CASSLGLAGGGTQYF
TRBJ2-2,TRBD2,.,TRBV10-3,TGTGCCATCAATTCCGGGGGGGAACCCGGGGAGCTGTTTTTT,CAINSGGEPGELFF
TRBJ1-1,.,few,TRBV11-2,TGTGCCAGCGGGGGCCTAATTACTGAAGCTTTCTTT,CASGGLITEAFF
TRBJ2-7,.,.,TRBV28,TGTGCCAGCAGAGGACTCCGAGTGGGCGAGCAGTACTTC,CASRGLRVGEQYF